The 27 T cell receptor beta chains below were found in one sample sequenced in a study of shared clonotypes between healthy human individuals. Method: immunoSEQ multiplex PCR; TCRdb's copy keeps in-frame clones and lacks some. Of hundreds of thousands of clones listed, 96% were seen once; the top ten hold around 0.3%. Sequencing used memory CD8+ T cells sorted from blood. Subset reported: CD45RO+ cells pooled with CCR7-negative TemRA cells. Every receptor here comes from a man aged 30-40 years in good health.

V and J are TRBV19 and TRBJ2-2; no clear D. V lost 7 bases and J 0 bases, leaving 9 bases between the germline ends. Per germline, CDR1 LNHDA and CDR2 SQIVND (reference sequence). This CDR3 spans 14 amino acids. CDR3 nucleotide sequence: TGTGCCAGTAAGACCTCCTCGAACACCGGGGAGCTGTTTTTT. Its protein is CASKTSSNTGELFF.

This chain joins TRBV6-4 and TRBJ1-2, with D hard to call. The CDR3 covers 14 residues. V was clipped by 6 bases and J by 5 bases, with 16 bases between them. Germline CDR1 MRHNA, CDR2 SNTAGT. The CDR3 sequence: CASRDGRNPYGYTF. The CDR3 DNA is TGTGCCAGCAGGGATGGACGGAACCCTTATGGCTACACCTTC.

The V and J genes are TRBV30 and TRBJ2-4; 10 bases are shared with TRBD1. Losses at the gene ends were 2 bases for V and 7 bases for J; bases not matched to a gene: 5. CDR1 is GTSNPN, CDR2 SVGIG, per germline (reference sequence). This CDR3 is built from 14 residues. CDR3 sequence reads: CAWSTGQGRNIQYF. The CDR3 DNA follows: TGTGCCTGGAGTACGGGACAGGGGAGGAACATTCAGTACTTC.

The rearrangement joins TRBV11-3 to TRBJ2-1; 7 bases map to TRBD1. Per the germline V gene, CDR1 is SGHNT and CDR2 is YENEEA. Losses at the gene ends were 5 bases for V and 7 bases for J; bases not matched to a gene: 5. The CDR3 is 13 residues long. The CDR3 coding sequence is TGTGCCAGCAGCCCTAAGGGGGCGAATGAGCAGTTCTTC. As protein: CASSPKGANEQFF.

V is TRBV11-2 and J is TRBJ2-7; either TRBD1 or TRBD2 may supply D (5 bases each). The CDR3 runs to 18 residues. Germline CDR1 reads SGHAT; CDR2 reads FQNNGV. V lost 5 bases and J lost 0, with 23 bases in between. In DNA form, the CDR3 reads TGTGCCAGCAGCGTAGGCCTCCCGGGGCCGGGTAGCTCCTACGAGCAGTACTTC. Amino acids: CASSVGLPGPGSSYEQYF. Supplemented by reference TRBV11-2 and TRBJ2-7, the full variable domain reads EAGVAQSPRYKIIEKRQSVAFWCNPISGHATLYWYQQILGQGPKLLIQFQNNGVVDDSQLPKDRFSAERLKGVDSTLKIQPAKLEDSAVYLCASSVGLPGPGSSYEQYFGPGTRLTVT.

This chain joins TRBV25-1 and TRBJ1-3, with D tentatively TRBD1 (5 bases). V was shortened by 2 bases and J by 0 bases, with 5 bases between the two germline ends. The CDR3 runs to 14 residues. From germline, CDR1 is MGHDK and CDR2 SYGVNS. The CDR3 region is CASSEGGSGNTIYF. CDR3 DNA sequence: TGTGCCAGCAGTGAAGGGGGCTCTGGAAACACCATATATTTT.

V is TRBV30 and J is TRBJ1-2; 11 nucleotides line up with TRBD1. Germline V gene sequence: CDR1 GTSNPN, CDR2 SVGIG (reference sequence). This CDR3 has 16 residues. J gave up 6 bases and V 2 bases, and 11 bases lay outside the gene matches. The CDR3 DNA follows: TGTGCCTGGAGTTCCGGACAGGGGGCTAGGATGGATGGCTACACCTTC. Protein product: CAWSSGQGARMDGYTF.

This chain connects TRBV28 to TRBJ2-1, with D maybe TRBD2 (5 bases). Trimming left V 4 bases short and J 7 bases short, with 11 bases between. CDR1 is MDHEN and CDR2 is SYDVKM in the germline V gene. The CDR3 is made up of 13 amino acids. CDR3 coding DNA: TGTGCCAGCAGTTCAGATCGGAGGAATGAGCAGTTCTTC. It yields the protein CASSSDRRNEQFF.

Turning to this clone: Within the sample, other DNA sequences also encode this same CDR3. The chain employs TRBV12-5 and TRBJ1-2; the D is unclear. The CDR3 contains 12 residues. The ends were cut back, 1 base at V and 4 bases at J, with 4 bases in the middle. Per germline, CDR1 LGHNT and CDR2 FRNRAP. CDR3 in amino acids: CASGLGGYGYTF. The CDR3, as DNA: TGTGCTAGTGGTTTGGGGGGCTATGGCTACACCTTC.

This clone has a single count. The V gene is TRBV19, the J gene TRBJ1-4; D call uncertain. The CDR3 is made up of 14 amino acids. V dropped 6 bases and J dropped 0 bases, with 8 bases sitting between them. Looked up from germline, CDR1 is LNHDA and CDR2 is SQIVND (reference sequence). CDR3 in amino acids: CASRTGTTNEKLFF. The CDR3 nucleotides read TGTGCCAGTAGGACGGGAACAACTAATGAAAAACTGTTTTTT.

The gene calls are TRBV30 and TRBJ2-7; the match to TRBD2 covers 10 bases. V shed 4 bases and J 4 bases; nucleotides not matched to a gene: 4. The CDR3 loop spans 13 amino acids. Per the germline V gene, CDR1 is GTSNPN and CDR2 is SVGIG (reference sequence). DNA for the CDR3: TGTGCCTGGACTAAACTAGCGGGGTACGAGCAGTACTTC. This encodes CAWTKLAGYEQYF.

V and J are TRBV18 and TRBJ2-3; perhaps TRBD1 as D (6 bases). The CDR3 has 15 residues. V was clipped by 4 bases and J by 3 bases, with 14 bases between them. Germline V gene lookup returns CDR1 KGHSH and CDR2 LQKENI. Here the CDR3 DNA reads TGTGCCAGCTCACGCACAGGGACGGGGACAGATACGCAGTATTTT. Translated: CASSRTGTGTDTQYF.

This clone was recorded once. The rearrangement links TRBV5-1 to TRBJ2-1, with D possibly matching TRBD2 (5 bases). The CDR3 is 14 residues long. V lost 0 bases and J lost 3, with 7 bases in between. The germline gives CDR1 SGHRS, CDR2 YFSETQ. The DNA for the CDR3 is TGCGCCAGCAGCTTGGGGGGAGTCTACAATGAGCAGTTCTTC. The encoded protein is CASSLGGVYNEQFF.

The chain couples TRBV5-1 to TRBJ2-6, with 11 bases identical to TRBD1. Germline V CDR1 and CDR2: SGHRS, YFSETQ. The CDR3 is 18 residues long. Trimming at V came to 4 bases and at J to 0 bases, leaving 6 bases not matched to a gene. The CDR3 region has the DNA TGCGCCAGCAGCCCCCCGGGGACAGGGGGCTCTGGGGCCAACGTCCTGACTTTC. This codes for CASSPPGTGGSGANVLTF.

The gene calls are TRBV7-9 and TRBJ2-2, with 11 bases matching TRBD2. V was pared by 1 base and J by 1 base, with 5 bases of the junction left unmatched. The CDR3 runs 18 residues. Germline V lookup: CDR1 SEHNR, CDR2 FQNEAQ (reference sequence). The CDR3 DNA sequence: TGTGCCAGCAGCTTAGGCCCGGGACTAGCGGAGAACACCGGGGAGCTGTTTTTT. It is translated as CASSLGPGLAENTGELFF.

This chain connects TRBV4-1 to TRBJ1-1; D uncertain. The V end was cut by 2 bases, the J end by 1 base, with 8 bases between. Germline CDR1 MGHRA, CDR2 YSYEKL. The CDR3 covers 14 residues. The CDR3 loop reads CASSQPGRNTEAFF. The CDR3 DNA reads TGCGCCAGCAGCCAACCTGGACGGAACACTGAAGCTTTCTTT.

The rearrangement uses TRBV7-2 and TRBJ2-3; 8 bases map to TRBD2. CDR1 SGHTA and CDR2 FQGNSA come from the germline V gene. V gave up 1 base and J gave up 1 base; unmatched junction bases: 7. The CDR3 totals 17 residues. The CDR3 protein is CASSLEKIAGRTDTQYF. Here the CDR3 DNA reads TGTGCCAGCAGCTTAGAAAAGATAGCGGGACGCACAGATACGCAGTATTTT.

The chain carries TRBV6-1 and TRBJ2-7; a possible D gene is TRBD2 (6 bases). V was pared by 2 bases and J by 4 bases, with 15 bases between. The CDR3 runs to 15 residues. The V gene's germline CDR1 is MNHNS and CDR2 SASEGT. In nucleotides, the CDR3 is TGTGCCAGCAGTGAAATAACTAGCCTCCTTTACGAGCAGTACTTC. It is translated as CASSEITSLLYEQYF.

The rearrangement links TRBV7-2 to TRBJ2-3; D is unresolved. CDR3 length: 15 amino acids. V gave up 1 base and J gave up 0 bases, with 8 bases separating them. Germline CDR1 SGHTA, CDR2 FQGNSA. This CDR3 is CASSLVVTSTDTQYF. The CDR3 nucleotides are TGTGCCAGCAGCTTAGTGGTTACTAGCACAGATACGCAGTATTTT. The full variable domain, completed using reference TRBV7-2 and TRBJ2-3, is GAGVSQSPSNKVTEKGKDVELRCDPISGHTALYWYRQSLGQGLEFLIYFQGNSAPDKSGLPSDRFSAERTGGSVSTLTIQRTQQEDSAVYLCASSLVVTSTDTQYFGPGTRLTVL.

CDR3 sequence (DNA): TGTGCCAGCAGCCCCCGGACAGGGAGGAACACTGAAGCTTTCTTT. This encodes CASSPRTGRNTEAFF. The chain has TRBV11-2 and TRBJ1-1; TRBD1 aligns across 8 bases. This CDR3 contains 15 residues. The germline gives CDR1 SGHAT, CDR2 FQNNGV. The junction had 6 bases not matched to a gene; V was cut back by 5 bases and J by 1 base.

The chain is built from TRBV28 and TRBJ2-7; 13 bases line up with TRBD2. The V gene end was trimmed by 5 bases and the J gene end by 7 bases; junction bases not matched to a gene: 11. The CDR3 covers 16 residues. Germline-derived CDR1 and CDR2 are MDHEN and SYDVKM. CDR3 in amino acids: CASSRGTSGTRGEQYF. For the CDR3, the DNA is TGTGCCAGCAGTCGGGGGACTAGCGGGACCCGAGGGGAGCAGTACTTC.

The chain combines TRBV28 with TRBJ2-2, with D perhaps being TRBD1 or TRBD2 (6 bases each). This CDR3 has 14 residues. The germline CDR1 and CDR2 sequences are MDHEN and SYDVKM. The V end was cut by 7 bases, the J end by 7 bases, with 16 bases between. The CDR3 reads CASNTGRTGGELFF. CDR3 nucleotides: TGTGCCAGCAATACAGGGAGGACGGGCGGGGAGCTGTTTTTT. The full variable domain, its missing parts supplied by reference TRBV28 and TRBJ2-2, is DVKVTQSSRYLVKRTGEKVFLECVQDMDHENMFWYRQDPGLGLRLIYFSYDVKMKEKGDIPEGYSVSREKKERFSLILESASTNQTSMYLCASNTGRTGGELFFGEGSRLTVL.

V is TRBV5-1 and J is TRBJ2-3; 14 nucleotides align to TRBD2. Germline values: CDR1 SGHRS, CDR2 YFSETQ. Losses at the gene ends were 7 bases for V and 4 bases for J; bases not matched to a gene: 2. CDR3 length equals 14 residues. DNA for the CDR3: TGCGCCAGCGGGACTAGCGGGAGTTCAGATACGCAGTATTTT. The encoded protein is CASGTSGSSDTQYF.

The chain links TRBV30 to TRBJ2-2; 15 bases align to TRBD2. The CDR3 totals 15 residues. V was pared by 2 bases and J by 6 bases, with 1 base of the junction left unmatched. The germline V gene has CDR1 GTSNPN and CDR2 SVGIG (reference sequence). The CDR3 DNA reads TGTGCCTGGAGTCGGACTAGCGGGAGGGCCGGGGAGCTGTTTTTT. Amino acids: CAWSRTSGRAGELFF.

This rearrangement joins TRBV5-1 to TRBJ1-4; D might be TRBD1 (6 bases). Germline assignment: CDR1 SGHRS and CDR2 YFSETQ. This CDR3 comprises 19 residues. Trimming took off 5 bases at V and 0 bases at J, with 23 bases between the two ends. Written as DNA, the CDR3 is TGCGCCAGCAGGCGATCAGGGGTCGTATCCGCCACAACTAATGAAAAACTGTTTTTT. The encoded protein is CASRRSGVVSATTNEKLFF.

This clone came up a few times. Other nucleotide sequences from this sample produce the same CDR3. The chain combines TRBV30 with TRBJ2-5; D is ambiguous. Germline lookup yields CDR1 GTSNPN and CDR2 SVGIG (reference sequence). This CDR3 contains 11 residues. Trimming left V 0 bases short and J 5 bases short, with 4 bases between. The CDR3 region is CAWSVGETQYF. CDR3 DNA sequence: TGTGCCTGGAGTGTAGGCGAGACCCAGTACTTC.

The chain combines TRBV27 with TRBJ2-3; D is possibly TRBD2 (5 bases). The CDR3 totals 20 residues. With 1 base removed from V and 0 bases from J, the gap between germline ends came to 23 bases. Germline CDR1 is MNHEY and CDR2 is SMNVEV (reference sequence). The CDR3 bases are TGTGCCAGCAGTTTATTTAGTAGTGTCGCGCGGGTACCTAGCACAGATACGCAGTATTTT. Translated: CASSLFSSVARVPSTDTQYF.